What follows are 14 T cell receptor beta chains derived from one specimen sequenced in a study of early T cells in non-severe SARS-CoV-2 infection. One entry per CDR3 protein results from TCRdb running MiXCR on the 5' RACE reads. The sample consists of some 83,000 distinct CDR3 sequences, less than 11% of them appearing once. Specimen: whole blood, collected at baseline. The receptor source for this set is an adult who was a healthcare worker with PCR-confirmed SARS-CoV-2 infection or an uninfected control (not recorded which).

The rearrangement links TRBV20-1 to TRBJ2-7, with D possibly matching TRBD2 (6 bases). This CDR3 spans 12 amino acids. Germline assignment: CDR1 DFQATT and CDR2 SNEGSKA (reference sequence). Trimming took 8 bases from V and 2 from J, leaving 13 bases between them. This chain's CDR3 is CSSTGAAYEQYF. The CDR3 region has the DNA TGCAGTTCAACGGGAGCAGCCTACGAGCAGTACTTC.

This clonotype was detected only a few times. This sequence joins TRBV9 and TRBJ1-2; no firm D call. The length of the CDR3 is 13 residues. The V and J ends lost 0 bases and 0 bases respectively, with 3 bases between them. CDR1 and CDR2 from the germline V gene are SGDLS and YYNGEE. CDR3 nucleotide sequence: TGTGCCAGCAGCGTAGACCCTAACTATGGCTACACCTTC. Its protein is CASSVDPNYGYTF.

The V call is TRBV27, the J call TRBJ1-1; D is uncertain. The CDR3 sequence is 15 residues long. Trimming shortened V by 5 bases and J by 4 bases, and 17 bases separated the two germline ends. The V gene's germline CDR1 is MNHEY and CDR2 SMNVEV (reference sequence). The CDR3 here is CASSPREGRGTEAFF. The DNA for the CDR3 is TGTGCCAGCAGTCCGCGGGAGGGCCGCGGCACTGAAGCTTTCTTT.

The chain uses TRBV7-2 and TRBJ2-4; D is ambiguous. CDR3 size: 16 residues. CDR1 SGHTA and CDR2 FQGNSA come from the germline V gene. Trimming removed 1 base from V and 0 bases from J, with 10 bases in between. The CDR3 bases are TGTGCCAGCAGCTTAGAGGCTACCCTAGCCAAAAACATTCAGTACTTC. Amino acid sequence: CASSLEATLAKNIQYF.

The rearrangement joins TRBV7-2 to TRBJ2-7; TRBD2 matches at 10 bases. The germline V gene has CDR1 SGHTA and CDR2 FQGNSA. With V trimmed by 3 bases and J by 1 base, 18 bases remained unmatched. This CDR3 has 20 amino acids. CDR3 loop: CASSLDSSGRGRIGSYEQYF. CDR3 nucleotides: TGTGCCAGCAGCTTGGATTCTAGCGGGAGAGGTAGGATCGGTTCCTACGAGCAGTACTTC.

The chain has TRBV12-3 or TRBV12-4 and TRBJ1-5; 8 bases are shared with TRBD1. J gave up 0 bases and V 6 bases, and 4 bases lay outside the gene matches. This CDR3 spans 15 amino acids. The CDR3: CASRLTGGSNQPQHF. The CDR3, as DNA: TGTGCCAGCAGATTAACAGGGGGTAGCAATCAGCCCCAGCATTTT.

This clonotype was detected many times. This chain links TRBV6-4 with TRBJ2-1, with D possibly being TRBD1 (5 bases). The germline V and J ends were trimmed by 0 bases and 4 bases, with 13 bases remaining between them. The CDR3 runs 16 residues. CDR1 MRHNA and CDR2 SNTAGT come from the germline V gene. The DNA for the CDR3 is TGTGCCAGCAGTGACTCGGGGCAGGGCGATTACAATGAGCAGTTCTTC. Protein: CASSDSGQGDYNEQFF.

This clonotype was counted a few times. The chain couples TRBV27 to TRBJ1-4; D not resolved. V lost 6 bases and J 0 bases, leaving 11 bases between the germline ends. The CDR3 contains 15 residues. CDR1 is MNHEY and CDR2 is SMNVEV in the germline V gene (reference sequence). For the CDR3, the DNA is TGTGCCAGCAGGAGCTGGGAGGCAACTAATGAAAAACTGTTTTTT. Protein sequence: CASRSWEATNEKLFF.

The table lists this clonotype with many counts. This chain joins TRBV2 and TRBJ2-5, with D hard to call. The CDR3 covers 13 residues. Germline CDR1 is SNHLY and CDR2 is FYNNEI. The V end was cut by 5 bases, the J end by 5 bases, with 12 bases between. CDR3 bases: TGTGCCAGCAGTTTAGAGCATAGCGAGACCCAGTACTTC. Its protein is CASSLEHSETQYF.

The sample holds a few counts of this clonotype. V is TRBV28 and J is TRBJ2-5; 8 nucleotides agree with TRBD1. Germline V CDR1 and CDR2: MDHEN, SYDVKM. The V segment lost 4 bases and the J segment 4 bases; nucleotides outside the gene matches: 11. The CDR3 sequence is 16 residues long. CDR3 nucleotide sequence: TGTGCCAGCAGTTCCTACAGGGGGACGGGACGAGAGACCCAGTACTTC. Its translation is CASSSYRGTGRETQYF.

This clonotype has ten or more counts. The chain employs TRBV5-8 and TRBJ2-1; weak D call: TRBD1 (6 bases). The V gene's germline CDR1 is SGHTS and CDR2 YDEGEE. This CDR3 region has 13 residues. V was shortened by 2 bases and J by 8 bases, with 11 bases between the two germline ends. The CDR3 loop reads CASSLGGPDEQFF. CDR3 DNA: TGTGCCAGCAGCTTAGGGGGACCGGATGAGCAGTTCTTC.

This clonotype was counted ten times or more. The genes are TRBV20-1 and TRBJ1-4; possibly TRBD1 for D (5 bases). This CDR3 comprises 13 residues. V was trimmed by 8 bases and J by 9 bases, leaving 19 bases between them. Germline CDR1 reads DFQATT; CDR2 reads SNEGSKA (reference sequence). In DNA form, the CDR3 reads TGCAGTTCCTATGAGGGGCGCGGCCAAAAACTGTTTTTT. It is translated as CSSYEGRGQKLFF.

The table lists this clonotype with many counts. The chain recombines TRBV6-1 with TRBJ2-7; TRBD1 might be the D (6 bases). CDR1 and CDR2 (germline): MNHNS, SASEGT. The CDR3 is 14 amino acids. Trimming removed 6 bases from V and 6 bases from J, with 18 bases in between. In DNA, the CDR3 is TGTGCCAGCAGGGACCCGGGACAAATCGGCGAGCAGTACTTC. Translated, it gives CASRDPGQIGEQYF.

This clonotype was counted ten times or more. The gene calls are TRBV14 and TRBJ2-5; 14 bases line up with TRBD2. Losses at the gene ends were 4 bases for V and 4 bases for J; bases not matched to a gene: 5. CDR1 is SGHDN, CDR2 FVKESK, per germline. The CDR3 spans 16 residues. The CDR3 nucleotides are TGTGCCAGCAGCCCCGGGACTAGCGGGAGTCGAGAGACCCAGTACTTC. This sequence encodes CASSPGTSGSRETQYF. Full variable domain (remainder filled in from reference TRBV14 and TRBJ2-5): EAGVTQFPSHSVIEKGQTVTLRCDPISGHDNLYWYRRVMGKEIKFLLHFVKESKQDESGMPNNRFLAERTGGTYSTLKVQPAELEDSGVYFCASSPGTSGSRETQYFGPGTRLLVL.